This T cell receptor beta chain originates from a study of spatial heterogeneity in lung cancer. Looking at the study overall: Across the raw uncorrected reads, a unique TCR and UMI combination was observed, on average, more than ten times. Study-level points and caveats: The study found ubiquitous expanded tumor TCRs in blood more at resection than follow-up.

Time point indicated: sample taken at primary tumor resection. Material for sequencing was whole RNA from tumor, nontumor lung or frozen PBMC, left unsorted. The CDR3 covers 11 residues. Between the trimmed V and J ends, which lost 6 bases and 10 bases, there was a span of 10 bases. The V gene's germline CDR1 is SGHTA and CDR2 FQGNSA. Every TCR cDNA molecule bore its own unique molecular identifier. One entry per CDR3 protein, called by TCRdb with MiXCR from the 5' RACE reads. The sample carries under 14,000 distinct CDR3 sequences, approximately 25% recorded once. This clonotype was detected a few times. Antigen unknown.

This TCR was recovered from a female donor with early-stage non-small cell lung cancer. This material consisted of PBMCs, taken at surgery. V and J are TRBV7-2 and TRBJ2-1, with D unclear. The CDR3 coding sequence is TGTGCCAGCAGTTCTCCCCGGGAGCAGTTCTTC. Its translation is CASSSPREQFF. The full variable domain, rest sourced from reference TRBV7-2 and TRBJ2-1, is GAGVSQSPSNKVTEKGKDVELRCDPISGHTALYWYRQSLGQGLEFLIYFQGNSAPDKSGLPSDRFSAERTGGSVSTLTIQRTQQEDSAVYLCASSSPREQFFGPGTRLTVL.